This T cell receptor beta chain was retrieved from a study of identical twins. This clonotype was detected only a few times. TCRdb re-called the 5' RACE reads with MiXCR, one entry per CDR3 protein. Seen here are approximately 600,000 distinct CDR3 sequences, just over 7% observed once, and the top ten hold 1.5% to 2%. The CDR3 is 13 amino acids. The V and J ends lost 10 bases and 2 bases respectively, with 15 bases between them. The V gene's germline CDR1 is ENHRY and CDR2 SYGVKD. The same specimen was also included in a second study, on yellow fever vaccine responses in identical twins.

Source material: PBMCs. This receptor was taken from a woman in her late teens or twenties in good health. The chain uses TRBV10-3 and TRBJ2-7, with a tentative D call TRBD1 (6 bases). Here the CDR3 DNA reads TGTGCCACCAGCCTCACAGGGACCTACGAGCAGTACGTC. This encodes CATSLTGTYEQYV.